The source of this TCR beta chain is a study of blood T cells in healthy people across ages. Findings and caveats of the study: Unsorted PBMCs prevented conclusive naive versus antigen-experienced comparison. Age advanced and TCR beta diversity per million T cells fell, roughly linearly. Naive CD4+ cells and diversity were both higher in long-lived donors than in aged donors.

On this clonotype itself: Its antigen is unidentified.

Per sample, extraction of total RNA gave at least 6 micrograms in every case. The use of a sample-barcoded 5' primer and a J-beta primer mix characterized a second PCR of about 7 to 12 cycles. TCRdb reanalysed the 5' RACE reads using MiXCR and keeps one entry per CDR3 protein. The sample carries about 570,000 distinct CDR3 sequences, 25% to 30% recorded once. This CDR3 is 15 amino acids long. Per the germline V gene, CDR1 is MGHRA and CDR2 is YSYEKL. V dropped 1 base and J dropped 5 bases, with 11 bases sitting between them. The clonotype was recovered from a woman in her 70s in good health. The chain joins TRBV4-1 to TRBJ1-4; tentatively, D is TRBD1 (5 bases). Sequencing was performed on blood. The CDR3 sequence: CASSQVGHDNEKLFF. The CDR3 nucleotides read TGCGCCAGCAGCCAAGTTGGACACGACAATGAAAAACTGTTTTTT.